The clone carrying this TCR beta chain was recorded many times. Its matching antigen is unknown. This sample is drawn from a study of T cells in Graves' hyperthyroidism and ophthalmopathy. Study-wide points: Ophthalmopathy was identified by the model a median around 5.9 months ahead of onset.

The V gene lost 4 bases and the J gene lost 4 bases, with 14 bases spanning the gap. Germline values: CDR1 MNHEY, CDR2 SMNVEV (reference sequence). The CDR3 is 15 residues long. There were TCR beta CDR3 regions amplified from RNA transcripts. Primed by the HTBI set, a first-round RT-PCR was run on the TCR CDR3. TCRdb reprocessed the multiplex PCR reads with MiXCR, giving one entry per CDR3 protein. The sample has about 510,000 distinct CDR3 sequences; around 50% are singletons. The chain recombines TRBV27 with TRBJ1-3; D is undetermined. The sequencing sample was made of peripheral blood or thyroid tissue (not recorded which). This clonotype was obtained from an adult woman with Graves' disease, either hyperthyroidism or ophthalmopathy (not recorded which). The DNA for the CDR3 is TGTGCCAGCAGTTCCCCTCGACGTCGGGGAAACACCATATATTTT. Protein product: CASSSPRRRGNTIYF.